These 16 T cell receptor beta chains share one sample of origin, sequenced in a study of T-cell reconstitution after alpha-beta-depleted transplantation in children. TCRbeta library preparation incorporated unique molecular identifiers. TCRdb recomputed calls from the PCR reads with MiXCR, one row per CDR3 protein. The table includes some 640,000 distinct CDR3 sequences, roughly 15% detected once. The sequences come from PBMCs from the stem cell graft donor, collected from the stem cell graft. These receptors all stem from a human donor who donated a stem cell graft to a child with acute myeloid leukemia.

This rearrangement joins TRBV12-3 or TRBV12-4 to TRBJ1-6; D perhaps matches TRBD1 (5 bases). The CDR3 contains 15 residues. The V and J ends lost 7 bases and 0 bases respectively, with 10 bases between them. The CDR3 reads CASTGGSSYNSPLHF. CDR3 DNA sequence: TGTGCCAGCACCGGGGGATCCTCCTATAATTCACCCCTCCACTTT.

This clonotype has at least ten counts. This chain links TRBV5-5 with TRBJ1-2, with D possibly TRBD1 on 6 matching bases. CDR1 is SGHKS and CDR2 is YYEKEE in the germline V gene (reference sequence). Deletions cut 3 bases from V and 6 bases from J, with 15 bases between. CDR3 length: 14 amino acids. CDR3 in amino acids: CASSWSGGRDGYTF. In DNA form, the CDR3 reads TGTGCCAGCAGCTGGTCGGGGGGGCGGGATGGCTACACCTTC.

V is TRBV6-2 or TRBV6-3 and J is TRBJ1-1; D might be TRBD1 (5 bases). CDR1 and CDR2 (germline): MNHEY, SVGEGT. The CDR3 loop spans 16 amino acids. V lost 0 bases to trimming and J lost 2 bases, with 13 bases between them. The CDR3 DNA follows: TGTGCCAGCAGTTACTCGAACGCAGGGTTCAACACTGAAGCTTTCTTT. It is translated as CASSYSNAGFNTEAFF.

This clonotype appeared many times. This chain joins TRBV24-1 and TRBJ2-3, with D perhaps TRBD2 (6 bases). Germline assignment: CDR1 KGHDR and CDR2 SFDVKD. V lost 5 bases and J lost 2, with 10 bases in between. This CDR3 comprises 14 residues. CDR3 in amino acids: CATSVAGLTDTQYF. The CDR3 DNA follows: TGTGCCACCAGTGTCGCGGGACTCACAGATACGCAGTATTTT.

With regard to this clonotype: A much larger clone differs by one base, so this may be a read error. V usage is TRBV29-1 and J usage is TRBJ1-3, with D tentatively TRBD1 (6 bases). Germline V CDR1 and CDR2: SQVTM, ANQGSEA. The CDR3 extends over 13 amino acids. CDR3 region: CRVLDSHGNTIYF. CDR3 nucleotide sequence: TGCAGGGTCCTGGACAGTCATGGAAACACCATATATTTT.

In this sample, this clonotype turned up many times. J is TRBJ2-5 and V is TRBV7-2; D is possibly TRBD2 (6 bases). The germline V gene encodes CDR1 SGHTA and CDR2 FQGNSA. The CDR3 loop spans 16 amino acids. The V end was cut by 6 bases, the J end by 1 base, with 18 bases between. CDR3 nucleotides: TGTGCCAGCAGAGCAGCGGGTGGAGGAGTCCAAGAGACCCAGTACTTC. Amino acid sequence: CASRAAGGGVQETQYF.

The chain couples TRBV7-3 to TRBJ2-3; 8 bases align to TRBD2. Germline loops: CDR1 SGHTA, CDR2 FQGTGA. V lost 4 bases and J lost 8; bases outside the gene matches: 8. The CDR3 extends over 14 amino acids. As DNA, the CDR3 is TGTGCCAGCAGCTCCTCCGGGACTAGTCGTACGCAGTATTTT. As protein: CASSSSGTSRTQYF.

The sample holds a few counts of this clonotype. The J gene is TRBJ1-1, the V gene TRBV24-1; 8 bases are a match to TRBD1. The germline CDR1 and CDR2 sequences are KGHDR and SFDVKD. V dropped 4 bases and J dropped 4; count of bases not matched to a gene: 13. There are 17 residues in the CDR3. The CDR3 loop reads CATSDLPGGATGTEAFF. CDR3 nucleotides: TGTGCCACCAGTGACCTTCCAGGGGGCGCAACGGGCACTGAAGCTTTCTTT.

The gene calls are TRBV28 and TRBJ2-4, with D possibly matching TRBD2 (5 bases). CDR1 and CDR2 from the germline V gene are MDHEN and SYDVKM. This CDR3 has 15 amino acids. The ends were cut back, 10 bases at V and 1 base at J, with 17 bases in the middle. The CDR3 reads CATFGGRAAKNIQYF. The CDR3 DNA reads TGTGCCACCTTTGGAGGTCGGGCCGCCAAAAACATTCAGTACTTC.

This clonotype was seen at least ten times. The chain joins TRBV5-5 to TRBJ2-7, with a weak D call TRBD1 (5 bases). The CDR3 covers 14 residues. Deletions cut 4 bases from V and 6 bases from J, with 17 bases between. Germline V CDR1 and CDR2: SGHKS, YYEKEE (reference sequence). The CDR3 sequence is CASSPDVGPVEQYV. The CDR3 bases are TGTGCCAGCAGCCCCGACGTGGGGCCGGTCGAGCAGTACGTC.

This clonotype was counted many times. The chain couples TRBV20-1 to TRBJ1-5; no reliable D call. The germline V gene has CDR1 DFQATT and CDR2 SNEGSKA (reference sequence). V lost 6 bases and J 5 bases, leaving 11 bases between the germline ends. CDR3 length equals 12 residues. As DNA, the CDR3 is TGCAGTGCCGGCTTGCCGGATCAGCCCCAGCATTTT. This codes for CSAGLPDQPQHF.

The chain employs TRBV5-5 and TRBJ2-2, with 9 positions matching TRBD1. The V gene's germline CDR1 is SGHKS and CDR2 YYEKEE (reference sequence). Trimming removed 4 bases from V and 3 bases from J; junction bases left unmatched: 7. The CDR3 runs 16 residues. The CDR3 region has the DNA TGTGCCAGCAGCCCAACAGGGGGCGCCTACACCGGGGAGCTGTTTTTT. Translated, it gives CASSPTGGAYTGELFF. Full variable domain (outside the CDR3, taken from reference TRBV5-5 and TRBJ2-2): DAGVTQSPTHLIKTRGQQVTLRCSPISGHKSVSWYQQVLGQGPQFIFQYYEKEERGRGNFPDRFSARQFPNYSSELNVNALLLGDSALYLCASSPTGGAYTGELFFGEGSRLTVL.

This clonotype was picked up many times. The chain couples TRBV20-1 to TRBJ1-5, with D perhaps TRBD1 (6 bases). V dropped 3 bases and J dropped 5 bases, with 14 bases sitting between them. This CDR3 has 14 amino acids. CDR1 DFQATT and CDR2 SNEGSKA come from the germline V gene (reference sequence). The CDR3 spells CSARKTGTDQPQHF. The CDR3 coding sequence is TGCAGTGCTAGGAAAACAGGGACCGATCAGCCCCAGCATTTT.

This chain links TRBV7-9 with TRBJ2-1; 8 bases match TRBD1. Trimming at V came to 8 bases and at J to 6 bases, leaving 9 bases not matched to a gene. In germline, CDR1 is SEHNR, CDR2 FQNEAQ (reference sequence). The CDR3 sequence is 14 residues long. The CDR3 sequence is CASVWQGAVNEQFF. The CDR3 DNA is TGTGCCAGCGTATGGCAGGGGGCAGTCAATGAGCAGTTCTTC.

J is TRBJ2-2 and V is TRBV9; 7 bases agree with TRBD1. The germline gives CDR1 SGDLS, CDR2 YYNGEE. With V trimmed by 1 base and J by 6 bases, 6 bases remained unmatched. This CDR3 comprises 15 residues. The DNA of the CDR3 is TGTGCCAGCAGCGTAACCGACAGGGTGGCCGGGGAGCTGTTTTTT. Amino acids: CASSVTDRVAGELFF.

Ten or more counts support this clonotype. This chain links TRBV10-3 with TRBJ2-7; no firm D call. The V gene lost 1 base and the J gene lost 2 bases, with 6 bases spanning the gap. Germline CDR1 and CDR2: ENHRY and SYGVKD. CDR3 length: 13 amino acids. The CDR3 region is CAISEFGPYEQYF. The CDR3 nucleotides are TGTGCCATCAGTGAGTTCGGACCCTACGAGCAGTACTTC.